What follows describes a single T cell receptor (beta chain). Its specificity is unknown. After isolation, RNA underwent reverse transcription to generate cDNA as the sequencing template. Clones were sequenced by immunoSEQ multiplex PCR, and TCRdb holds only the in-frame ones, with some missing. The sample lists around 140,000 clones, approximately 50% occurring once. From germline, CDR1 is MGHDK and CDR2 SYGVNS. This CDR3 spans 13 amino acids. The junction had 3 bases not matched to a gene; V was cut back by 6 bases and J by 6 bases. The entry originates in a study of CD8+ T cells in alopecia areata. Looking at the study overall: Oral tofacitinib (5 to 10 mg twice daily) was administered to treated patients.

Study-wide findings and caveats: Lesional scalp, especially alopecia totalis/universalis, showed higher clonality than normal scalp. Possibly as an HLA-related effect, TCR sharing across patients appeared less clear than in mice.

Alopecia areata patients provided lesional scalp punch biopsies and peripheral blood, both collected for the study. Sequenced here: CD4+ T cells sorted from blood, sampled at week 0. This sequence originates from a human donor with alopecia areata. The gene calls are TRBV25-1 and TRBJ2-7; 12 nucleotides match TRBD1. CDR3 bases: TGTGCCAGCAGGGGGACAGGGGGCGGCGAGCAGTACTTC. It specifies CASRGTGGGEQYF.